This TCR beta chain derives from a study of cytomegalovirus exposure and HLA in healthy donors. Overall study context: The same platform was used for the roughly 120 validation repertoires as for the 650 to 700 first-cohort repertoires, as reported in a later analysis.

As to this clone: No DNA is shown, since the ends of the CDR3 on it are uncertain; the CDR3 is the one TCRdb lists.

Measured with immunoSEQ multiplex PCR; TCRdb has only the in-frame clones, and not every one. The sample lists about 140,000 clones; 70% to 90% were seen once. The receptor was derived from a man aged 18 to 35 in good health and CMV-seronegative. Material: PBMCs.

CDR3 loop: CASSLVAPGIPFF. V and J are TRBV7-2 and TRBJ2-1; TRBD2, the table's D call, lacks a check against the DNA. Ends included, the CDR3 has 13 residues. Germline V gene lookup returns CDR1 SGHTA and CDR2 FQGNSA.